This is a list of T cell receptor beta chains from one sample in a study of shared clonotypes between healthy human individuals. The assay was immunoSEQ multiplex PCR, and TCRdb's table has in-frame clones only and misses some. The table records 950,000 to 1,300,000 clones, around 75% of them present only once. Sequenced sample: memory CD4+ T cells sorted from blood. These receptors all stem from a man aged 18 to 35 in good health. The CDR3 runs from the conserved cysteine through the conserved F or W. A D gene is named only where the DNA matches it firmly. Clone size is stated in some rows and not others, as once, few, many or a class when expanded.

j_gene: TRBJ1-1; v_gene: TRBV5-4; abundance: .; d_gene: TRBD1; CDR3nt: TGTGCCAGCAGATACGACAGGGGTAAGGGCACTGAAGCTTTCTTT; CDR3aa: CASRYDRGKGTEAFF
j_gene: TRBJ1-1; v_gene: TRBV7-2; abundance: .; d_gene: .; CDR3nt: TGTGCCAGCAGCCAACGAAGGACAGCCATGAACACTGAAGCTTTCTTT; CDR3aa: CASSQRRTAMNTEAFF
j_gene: TRBJ2-3; v_gene: TRBV7-9; abundance: .; d_gene: TRBD2; CDR3nt: TGTGCCAGCAGCCCTCGGGGACTAGCGGGGGGAGGAGATACGCAGTATTTT; CDR3aa: CASSPRGLAGGGDTQYF
j_gene: TRBJ2-5; v_gene: TRBV25-1; abundance: .; d_gene: .; CDR3nt: TGTGCCAGCAGTGAACCCGGAACGCCCATCCAAGAGACCCAGTACTTC; CDR3aa: CASSEPGTPIQETQYF
j_gene: TRBJ1-2; v_gene: TRBV28; abundance: few; d_gene: .; CDR3nt: TGTGCCAGCAGTTCCCTCAGGGCGCCGGGCTACACCTTC; CDR3aa: CASSSLRAPGYTF
j_gene: TRBJ1-3; v_gene: TRBV29-1; abundance: .; d_gene: .; CDR3nt: TGCAGCGTTGACGTAGGGAACACCATATATTTT; CDR3aa: CSVDVGNTIYF
j_gene: TRBJ2-5; v_gene: TRBV5-6; abundance: .; d_gene: .; CDR3nt: TGTGCCAGCAGCTTGTGGCAGGCCAATGACCAGTACTTC; CDR3aa: CASSLWQANDQYF
j_gene: TRBJ2-2; v_gene: TRBV2; abundance: .; d_gene: .; CDR3nt: TGTGCCACCTCAGAGTCACTCACCGGGGAGCTGTTTTTT; CDR3aa: CATSESLTGELFF
j_gene: TRBJ1-1; v_gene: TRBV11-2; abundance: once; d_gene: .; CDR3nt: TGTGCCAGCAGCTTAGATCGAAGATTTTCTGAAGCTTTCTTT; CDR3aa: CASSLDRRFSEAFF
j_gene: TRBJ2-3; v_gene: TRBV27; abundance: .; d_gene: .; CDR3nt: TGTGCCAGCAGCTCCAGCGAGGGGAGCGATACGCAGTATTTT; CDR3aa: CASSSSEGSDTQYF
j_gene: TRBJ2-4; v_gene: TRBV11-2; abundance: .; d_gene: .; CDR3nt: TGTGCCAGCAGCTTAAAGTCACCGGGGGGCGCCCCAGTCGGAAACATTCAGTACTTC; CDR3aa: CASSLKSPGGAPVGNIQYF
j_gene: TRBJ1-3; v_gene: TRBV6-1; abundance: .; d_gene: .; CDR3nt: TGTGCCAGCATGCCAGGAGGCCCTGGAAACACCATATATTTT; CDR3aa: CASMPGGPGNTIYF
j_gene: TRBJ2-7; v_gene: TRBV2; abundance: few; d_gene: .; CDR3nt: TGTGCCAGCATGTCCCGGGACACATCCTACGAGCAGTACTTC; CDR3aa: CASMSRDTSYEQYF
j_gene: TRBJ1-2; v_gene: TRBV6-1; abundance: many; d_gene: .; CDR3nt: TGTGCCAGCAGGGGGGACGGGGGCTACACCTTC; CDR3aa: CASRGDGGYTF
j_gene: TRBJ2-2; v_gene: TRBV30; abundance: once; d_gene: .; CDR3nt: TGTGCCTGGAGTTTTCGGAGACGCGACACCGGGGAGCTGTTTTTT; CDR3aa: CAWSFRRRDTGELFF
j_gene: TRBJ1-1; v_gene: TRBV11-3; abundance: .; d_gene: TRBD1; CDR3nt: TGTACCAGCAGCAAATCCGGGACAGCTAACACTGAAGCTTTCTTT; CDR3aa: CTSSKSGTANTEAFF
j_gene: TRBJ2-3; v_gene: TRBV18; abundance: .; d_gene: .; CDR3nt: TGTGCCAGCTCACCGTTACGGGGAGATACGCAGTATTTT; CDR3aa: CASSPLRGDTQYF
j_gene: TRBJ1-1; v_gene: TRBV5-1; abundance: .; d_gene: .; CDR3nt: TGCGCCAGCAGCTTGAGAGGGTTGAACACTGAAGCTTTCTTT; CDR3aa: CASSLRGLNTEAFF